The 19 T cell receptor beta chains presented below share a single source sample, sequenced in a study of cytomegalovirus exposure and HLA in healthy donors. A multiplex PCR was run with 60 Vbeta primers and 13 Jbeta primers. The assay was immunoSEQ multiplex PCR, and TCRdb's table has in-frame clones only and misses some. The sample holds tens of thousands of clones, roughly 84% seen once. What was sequenced was PBMCs. These receptor sequences come from a man between 65 and 80 years old in good health and CMV-seropositive.

V and J are TRBV7-6 and TRBJ2-7, with TRBD2 identical over 9 bases. The CDR3 loop spans 15 amino acids. V dropped 0 bases and J dropped 4; count of bases not matched to a gene: 4. Germline assignment: CDR1 SGHVS and CDR2 FNYEAQ. The CDR3 nucleotides read TGTGCCAGCAGCTTAGCTAGCGGGAGATCTTACGAGCAGTACTTC. It yields the protein CASSLASGRSYEQYF.

This clone was seen just once. Other DNA variants within this sample encode the same CDR3. This sequence joins TRBV7-9 and TRBJ1-4; TRBD1 might be the D (5 bases). The V and J ends lost 3 bases and 3 bases respectively, with 8 bases between them. Germline assignment: CDR1 SEHNR and CDR2 FQNEAQ (reference sequence). The CDR3 contains 14 residues. CDR3 coding DNA: TGTGCCAGCAGCTTGCAGGGTCCTAATGAAAAACTGTTTTTT. Its translation: CASSLQGPNEKLFF. The whole variable domain, remainder taken from reference TRBV7-9 and TRBJ1-4, is DTGVSQNPRHKITKRGQNVTFRCDPISEHNRLYWYRQTLGQGPEFLTYFQNEAQLEKSRLLSDRFSAERPKGSFSTLEIQRTEQGDSAMYLCASSLQGPNEKLFFGSGTQLSVL.

CDR3 sequence reads: CASRRDRVSYNSPLHF. CDR3 DNA sequence: TGCGCCAGCCGGAGGGACAGGGTCTCCTATAATTCACCCCTCCACTTT. The chain uses TRBV5-1 and TRBJ1-6; 9 bases align to TRBD1. This CDR3 contains 16 residues. The V gene's germline CDR1 is SGHRS and CDR2 YFSETQ. The V and J ends lost 7 bases and 0 bases, in that order; junction bases with no gene match: 5.

V is TRBV9 and J is TRBJ2-7; maybe TRBD2 (8 bases). Germline CDR1 SGDLS, CDR2 YYNGEE. The CDR3 is 15 residues long. V dropped 4 bases and J dropped 2 bases, with 16 bases sitting between them. CDR3 sequence (DNA): TGTGCCAGCAGCCCGGGGGGGCAGGGGGCCTACGAGCAGTACTTC. Amino acids: CASSPGGQGAYEQYF.

The chain joins TRBV19 to TRBJ2-5, with D perhaps TRBD1 (5 bases). Germline V gene lookup returns CDR1 LNHDA and CDR2 SQIVND (reference sequence). V dropped 1 base and J dropped 0 bases, with 6 bases sitting between them. This CDR3 is built from 14 residues. CDR3 sequence (DNA): TGTGCCAGTAGTATAGGGGGCTACCAAGAGACCCAGTACTTC. It encodes CASSIGGYQETQYF. The whole variable domain, remainder taken from reference TRBV19 and TRBJ2-5, is DGGITQSPKYLFRKEGQNVTLSCEQNLNHDAMYWYRQDPGQGLRLIYYSQIVNDFQKGDIAEGYSVSREKKESFPLTVTSAQKNPTAFYLCASSIGGYQETQYFGPGTRLLVL.

V and J are TRBV18 and TRBJ2-5, with D tentatively TRBD2 (6 bases). CDR1 and CDR2 from the germline V gene are KGHSH and LQKENI. The CDR3 is 12 residues long. The V end lost 5 bases, the J end lost 5 bases, and 9 bases lay between the germline ends. The CDR3 spells CASSSGGETQYF. The CDR3 DNA sequence: TGTGCCAGCTCATCTGGGGGGGAGACCCAGTACTTC.

The chain uses TRBV4-1 and TRBJ2-3; possible D gene TRBD1, 5 bases. This CDR3 contains 15 residues. Germline V gives CDR1 MGHRA, CDR2 YSYEKL. The germline V and J ends were trimmed by 1 base and 1 base, with 9 bases remaining between them. DNA of the CDR3: TGCGCCAGCAGCCAAGGAGACAGACGCACAGATACGCAGTATTTT. Translated: CASSQGDRRTDTQYF.

This chain links TRBV29-1 with TRBJ2-6, with 7 bases lining up with TRBD1. V trimming: 6 bases; J trimming: 1 base; junction bases outside the gene matches: 12. The CDR3 spans 17 residues. The germline V gene has CDR1 SQVTM and CDR2 ANQGSEA. This chain's CDR3 is CSVIPSTGRSGANVLTF. In DNA form, the CDR3 reads TGCAGCGTGATACCATCGACAGGGCGGTCTGGGGCCAACGTCCTGACTTTC.

V usage is TRBV5-4 and J usage is TRBJ1-5, with 7 bases identical to TRBD1. From germline, CDR1 is SGHNT and CDR2 YYREEE (reference sequence). CDR3 size: 16 residues. V was pared by 4 bases and J by 0 bases, with 7 bases of the junction left unmatched. For the CDR3, the DNA is TGTGCCAGCAGCCCGGACAGGAGATATAGCAATCAGCCCCAGCATTTT. This codes for CASSPDRRYSNQPQHF.

V usage is TRBV7-9 and J usage is TRBJ1-1, with TRBD1 as a possible D gene (5 bases). The CDR3 loop spans 14 amino acids. V shed 1 base and J shed 5 bases, with 11 bases lying between them. The germline V gene has CDR1 SEHNR and CDR2 FQNEAQ (reference sequence). This chain's CDR3 is CASSLGGGVTEAFF. CDR3 coding DNA: TGTGCCAGCAGCTTAGGTGGGGGGGTTACTGAAGCTTTCTTT.

The chain carries TRBV28 and TRBJ2-7; D unclear. V lost 0 bases to trimming and J lost 4 bases, with 16 bases between them. Germline V gene sequence: CDR1 MDHEN, CDR2 SYDVKM. This CDR3 region has 16 residues. The CDR3 region has the DNA TGTGCCAGCAGTTTATGGCTTAATAGGAGTACTTACGAGCAGTACTTC. Its translation is CASSLWLNRSTYEQYF.

The CDR3 DNA is TGTGCCAGCAGGGGGACATTTTCTAGCGGCTACACCTTC. Translating gives CASRGTFSSGYTF. V is TRBV28 and J is TRBJ1-2; D is perhaps TRBD1 (6 bases). V lost 6 bases to trimming and J lost 8 bases, with 16 bases between them. Germline-derived CDR1 and CDR2 are MDHEN and SYDVKM. The CDR3 runs 13 residues.

The chain has TRBV10-1 and TRBJ2-1; D is possibly TRBD2 (5 bases). The CDR3 is 17 amino acids. The ends were cut back, 3 bases at V and 8 bases at J, with 23 bases in the middle. CDR1 WNHNN and CDR2 SYGVQD come from the germline V gene (reference sequence). The CDR3 DNA reads as TGCGCCAGCAGTGACCAAAGGACGGGGTCCGGTTTCGATGAGCAGTTCTTC. This translates into CASSDQRTGSGFDEQFF.

The V and J genes are TRBV19 and TRBJ2-7; D is uncertain. Trimming shortened V by 4 bases and J by 4 bases, and 5 bases separated the two germline ends. Per germline, CDR1 LNHDA and CDR2 SQIVND (reference sequence). The length of the CDR3 is 11 residues. CDR3 sequence reads: CASSNQYEQYF. The CDR3, as DNA: TGTGCCAGTAGTAATCAGTACGAGCAGTACTTC.

The J gene is TRBJ2-7, the V gene TRBV30, with 11 bases aligning to TRBD2. J was trimmed by 1 base and V by 2 bases; bases with no gene match: 10. Germline V lookup: CDR1 GTSNPN, CDR2 SVGIG (reference sequence). The CDR3 runs to 17 residues. In DNA form, the CDR3 reads TGTGCCTGGAGTAGGGGTTGGACTAGCGGGTTTTCCTACGAGCAGTACTTC. Translated, it gives CAWSRGWTSGFSYEQYF. Supplemented by reference TRBV30 and TRBJ2-7, the full variable domain reads SQTIHQWPATLVQPVGSPLSLECTVEGTSNPNLYWYRQAAGRGLQLLFYSVGIGQISSEVPQNLSASRPQDRQFILSSKKLLLSDSGFYLCAWSRGWTSGFSYEQYFGPGTRLTVT.

The J gene is TRBJ2-2, the V gene TRBV7-6; 10 bases agree with TRBD2. Germline CDR1 is SGHVS and CDR2 is FNYEAQ. V shed 6 bases and J 1 base; nucleotides not matched to a gene: 5. CDR3 length: 16 residues. DNA of the CDR3: TGTGCCAGCAGGTCCCTAGCGGGAGTGAACACCGGGGAGCTGTTTTTT. Translation: CASRSLAGVNTGELFF.

This clone turned up a few times. This sequence joins TRBV7-8 and TRBJ2-7; tentative D call: TRBD1 (6 bases). Per the germline V gene, CDR1 is SGHVS and CDR2 is FQNEAQ. Between the trimmed V and J ends, which lost 5 bases and 3 bases, there was a span of 14 bases. This CDR3 is 14 amino acids long. Here the CDR3 DNA reads TGTGCCAGCAGCCGATCGGACAGCGTCTACGAGCAGTACTTC. As protein: CASSRSDSVYEQYF.

The rearrangement links TRBV10-3 to TRBJ1-1, with 8 bases that match TRBD1. There are 12 residues in the CDR3. The trim removed 8 bases at V and 4 bases at J, leaving 3 bases unmatched. The germline gives CDR1 ENHRY, CDR2 SYGVKD. CDR3 region: CAIQGAGTEAFF. CDR3 bases: TGTGCCATCCAGGGGGCGGGCACTGAAGCTTTCTTT.

The chain uses TRBV19 and TRBJ2-7, with 9 positions matching TRBD1. In germline, CDR1 is LNHDA, CDR2 SQIVND (reference sequence). The CDR3 loop spans 15 amino acids. V lost 4 bases and J lost 4; bases outside the gene matches: 8. The CDR3 nucleotides read TGTGCCAGTAGTAGTGGGGACAGGGTATTTTACGAGCAGTACTTC. This translates into CASSSGDRVFYEQYF.